This T cell receptor (beta chain) originates from a study of monozygotic twins with cystic fibrosis. Whole-study context: Around 3 micrograms of fragmented DNA underwent roughly 15 PCR cycles for library preparation.

Overall study findings and caveats: The repertoire was suggested to be naive-dominated, clonality median approximately 0.009. In 13 of 16 pairs, V gene usage was closest to the co-twin's. Monozygotic CF twins shared more identical nucleotide clonotypes than unrelated patients.

There are 13 residues in the CDR3. V dropped 3 bases and J dropped 5 bases, with 11 bases sitting between them. The germline V gene encodes CDR1 KGHSH and CDR2 LQKENI. This clone came up once. Its cognate antigen is unknown. Generated by immunoSEQ multiplex PCR, the TCRdb table keeps only in-frame clones and is missing some. The data contain 15,000 or so clones, about 98% of them seen just once; the ten biggest clones take up 0.41%. The V and J genes are TRBV18 and TRBJ2-7; a weak D match, TRBD1 (6 bases). Sequencing was performed on blood. The sequence was collected from a girl aged 2-10 years with cystic fibrosis. This chain's CDR3 is CASSPQGLNEQYF. CDR3 nucleotide sequence: TGTGCCAGCTCACCCCAGGGGTTAAACGAGCAGTACTTC.